Listed below are T cell receptor beta chains from one sample, sequenced in a study of cytomegalovirus exposure and HLA in healthy donors. Data came from immunoSEQ multiplex PCR; TCRdb stores just in-frame clones and leaves some out. Of some 120,000 clones listed, 81% are singletons. The sample taken for sequencing was PBMCs. These receptors originate from a man aged 18 to 30 in good health and CMV-seropositive. Both conserved end residues are part of each CDR3. D genes are given only for firm matches. Size values are once, few and many counts, or a class for expanded clones, and some rows have none.

>.|TRBD1|TRBJ1-1|TRBV5-1
TGCGCCAGCAGCTTGGGGACAGGAATGAACACTGAAGCTTTCTTT
CASSLGTGMNTEAFF
>.|.|TRBJ1-4|TRBV5-1
TGCGCCAGCAGCTTGGGGGGGGGTGAAAAACTGTTTTTT
CASSLGGGEKLFF
>few|TRBD2|TRBJ2-1|TRBV5-1
TGCGCCAGCAGCTTGGCTAGCGGGGGGTACAATGAGCAGTTCTTC
CASSLASGGYNEQFF
>.|.|TRBJ1-6|TRBV4-1
TGCGCCAGCAGCCAAGGACAGGTTAATTCACCCCTCCACTTT
CASSQGQVNSPLHF
>few|TRBD2|TRBJ2-1|TRBV7-2
TGTGCCAGCAGCTCTCTGGGACTAGCGGGAGGTTTTACCTACAATGAGCAGTTCTTC
CASSSLGLAGGFTYNEQFF
>.|.|TRBJ2-1|TRBV7-2
TGTGCCAGCAGCTTATCTGCGGGTTGGCAAAATGAGCAGTTCTTC
CASSLSAGWQNEQFF
>.|.|TRBJ2-5|TRBV30
TGTGCCTGGAGTTTAGGACTGAAGACCCAGTACTTC
CAWSLGLKTQYF
>.|.|TRBJ1-1|TRBV7-9
TGTGCCAGCAGCCTCACAGGGAGGGACACTGAAGCTTTCTTT
CASSLTGRDTEAFF
>.|.|TRBJ1-1|TRBV7-2
TGTGCCAGCAGCTCCCCACAAATAACTGAAGCTTTCTTT
CASSSPQITEAFF
>.|TRBD1|TRBJ2-1|TRBV18
TGTGCCAGCTCACAGGGACAGGGGGCGGCCAATGAGCAGTTCTTC
CASSQGQGAANEQFF
>.|TRBD1|TRBJ1-1|TRBV7-9
TGTGCCAGCATTGGACAGGGCTCTGAAGCTTTCTTT
CASIGQGSEAFF
>.|.|TRBJ1-5|TRBV27
TGTGCCAGCAGTATACAGGGTCCGGGTCAGCCCCAGCATTTT
CASSIQGPGQPQHF
>.|TRBD1|TRBJ1-1|TRBV11-1
TGTGCCAGCAGCCTATTCCCCGGGACAGCGAACACTGAAGCTTTCTTT
CASSLFPGTANTEAFF
>.|TRBD1|TRBJ2-7|TRBV2
TGTGCCAGCAGACGGGACAGGACCCCCTCCTACGAGCAGTACTTC
CASRRDRTPSYEQYF
>.|.|TRBJ2-7|TRBV29-1
TGCAGCGTAGCGGAGCCGTATTCCTACGAGCAGTACTTC
CSVAEPYSYEQYF
>.|.|TRBJ2-1|TRBV5-1
TGCGCCAGCAGCTTGGACTTGGCGGTCCCCTACAATGAGCAGTTCTTC
CASSLDLAVPYNEQFF
>.|.|TRBJ1-2|TRBV11-2
TGTGCCAGCAGCCCAATAGGGGTCTATGGCTACACCTTC
CASSPIGVYGYTF
>.|.|TRBJ2-7|TRBV5-1
TGCGCCAGCAGCTTGCGTGCGGGGACCGCACACTACGAGCAGTACTTC
CASSLRAGTAHYEQYF
>.|.|TRBJ2-7|TRBV19
TGTGCCAGTAGTATTGGGAGTGGCGGCTACGAGCAGTACTTC
CASSIGSGGYEQYF
>few|TRBD2|TRBJ2-5|TRBV19
TGTGCCAGTAGTGTCGAAGCGGGAGGGCCGCGGGAGACCCAGTACTTC
CASSVEAGGPRETQYF
>.|TRBD2|TRBJ2-3|TRBV5-4
TGTGCCAGCAGCTTGGAATTTAGCGGGACAGATACGCAGTATTTT
CASSLEFSGTDTQYF
>.|TRBD1|TRBJ2-7|TRBV5-6
TGTGCCAGCAGCTTGAGGCCAGGGGGCACTTACGAGCAGTACTTC
CASSLRPGGTYEQYF
>.|TRBD2|TRBJ2-1|TRBV7-9
TGTGCCAGCAGCTTAGTGACTAGCGGGAGGGCCGGTGAGCAGTTCTTC
CASSLVTSGRAGEQFF
>once|.|TRBJ1-6|TRBV5-6
TGTGCCAGCAGCCCCGCCGGGGGCTCCTATAATTCACCCCTCCACTTT
CASSPAGGSYNSPLHF
>.|TRBD1|TRBJ1-4|TRBV7-9
TGTGCCAGCAGCTTAGTCGCGATAGGGGGCGATGAAAAACTGTTTTTT
CASSLVAIGGDEKLFF
>few|.|TRBJ2-1|TRBV9
TGTGCCAGCAGCGTATACGGCGGAACAAACAATGAGCAGTTCTTC
CASSVYGGTNNEQFF
>.|.|TRBJ1-6|TRBV30
TGTGCCTGGAGTGCGAGTTCACCCCTCCACTTT
CAWSASSPLHF
>.|.|TRBJ2-1|TRBV18
TGTGCCAGCTCACCACGTATACGCCGCGATGAGCAGTTCTTC
CASSPRIRRDEQFF
>.|.|TRBJ1-6|TRBV15
TGTGCCACCAGCAGAAAATCTTTAGGAGATTCACCCCTCCACTTT
CATSRKSLGDSPLHF
>.|.|TRBJ1-3|TRBV6-1
TGTGCCAGCAGTGACAAACAGGTGGTGGGTCCTGGAAACACCATATATTTT
CASSDKQVVGPGNTIYF
>.|.|TRBJ2-5|TRBV7-2
TGTGCCAGCAGCCTCGGAATGACACCCCAGTACTTC
CASSLGMTPQYF
>.|TRBD1|TRBJ2-7|TRBV2
TGTGCCAGCAGGGAAAGACAGGGAGCCTACGAGCAGTACTTC
CASRERQGAYEQYF
>.|.|TRBJ1-1|TRBV30
TGTGCCTGGAGTGTACGGAGAGTCAGGAACACTGAAGCTTTCTTT
CAWSVRRVRNTEAFF
>.|TRBD2|TRBJ2-1|TRBV7-9
TGTGCCAGCAGCTTAGCAGGCGATCAGCGGGAGATTGATGAGCAGTTCTTC
CASSLAGDQREIDEQFF
>.|.|TRBJ2-3|TRBV6-6
TGTGCCAGCAGTCGGATATCGGGTACGCAGTATTTT
CASSRISGTQYF
>.|.|TRBJ1-2|TRBV4-3
TGCGCCAGCAGCCAACGAAGGGGAATGTATGGCTACACCTTC
CASSQRRGMYGYTF
>.|.|TRBJ1-6|TRBV7-6
TGTGCCAGCAGCCCCAACACCAATTCACCCCTCCACTTT
CASSPNTNSPLHF
>.|TRBD1|TRBJ2-7|TRBV6-5
TGTGCCAGCAGTTATCGGACAGGGAAGGCCTCCGAGCAGTACTTC
CASSYRTGKASEQYF
>.|TRBD2|TRBJ2-2|TRBV5-5
TGTGCCAGCAGCACCCTCCTAGCGGCCGGCACCGGGGAGCTGTTTTTT
CASSTLLAAGTGELFF
>.|TRBD2|TRBJ2-7|TRBV7-8
TGTGCCAGCAGCTTAGTCCTAGCCAGCGGGGGCTACGAGCAGTACTTC
CASSLVLASGGYEQYF
>.|.|TRBJ2-7|TRBV9
TGTGCCAGCAGCGCCAGTTCGAACTCCTACGAGCAGTACTTC
CASSASSNSYEQYF
>once|TRBD1|TRBJ2-1|TRBV13
TGTGCCAGCAGTAACACAGGGACAGGGATTTACAATGAGCAGTTCTTC
CASSNTGTGIYNEQFF